This T cell receptor beta chain was found in a study of OX40 agonist ivuxolimab in advanced cancers. Study in general: Every 2 weeks, patients got intravenous ivuxolimab at one of six dose levels (0.01-10 mg/kg).

V dropped 5 bases and J dropped 3; count of bases not matched to a gene: 3. The CDR3 is 15 amino acids. Per the germline V gene, CDR1 is SGHTA and CDR2 is FQGNSA. TCRdb's table, derived via immunoSEQ multiplex PCR, lists solely in-frame clones and lacks some. This sample has approximately 80,000 clones, with less than 95% found just once. The sample in question was CD4+ or CD8+ T cells sorted from blood, obtained in a trial of the OX40 agonist ivuxolimab. The J gene is TRBJ2-1, the V gene TRBV7-2, with TRBD2 matching 11 bases. This TCR derives from an adult with an advanced solid tumor such as melanoma, head and neck, liver or kidney cancer. The DNA for the CDR3 is TGTGCCAGCAGCCCAGGGACTAGCGGCTACAATGAGCAGTTCTTC. Translated, it gives CASSPGTSGYNEQFF.